Listed below are T cell receptor beta chains from one sample, sequenced in a study of T cells after yellow fever vaccination. Using its own MiXCR run on the 5' RACE reads, TCRdb lists one record per CDR3 protein. The sample holds some 500,000 distinct CDR3 sequences, around an eighth seen once. Specimen: PBMCs, collected on the day of the yellow fever booster vaccination. The receptors here all came from a man younger than 45 who received the YFV17D yellow fever vaccine. The CDR3 runs from the conserved cysteine through the conserved F or W. A D gene is named only where the DNA matches it firmly. Size is stated for part of the rows, as once, few or many counts, or as a class when the clone is expanded.

v_gene: TRBV20-1
d_gene: -
abundance: few
j_gene: TRBJ1-5
CDR3nt: TGCAGTGCTAGAGAAGGGGCGGGGGGGCAGCCCCAGCATTTT
CDR3aa: CSAREGAGGQPQHF

v_gene: TRBV15
d_gene: -
abundance: few
j_gene: TRBJ2-7
CDR3nt: TGTGCCACCAGCAGCCTGCAGTTGGGGGCGATATACGAGCAGTACTTC
CDR3aa: CATSSLQLGAIYEQYF

v_gene: TRBV7-8
d_gene: -
abundance: -
j_gene: TRBJ1-5
CDR3nt: TGTGCCAGCAGCTTATTTCAGGGAGAACGCAATCAGCCCCAGCATTTT
CDR3aa: CASSLFQGERNQPQHF

v_gene: TRBV18
d_gene: -
abundance: -
j_gene: TRBJ2-5
CDR3nt: TGTGCCAGCTCATCGCAGAGAATCCTGATGGTCGAGACCCAGTACTTC
CDR3aa: CASSSQRILMVETQYF

v_gene: TRBV12-3/TRBV12-4
d_gene: TRBD2
abundance: few
j_gene: TRBJ2-1
CDR3nt: TGTGCCAGCAACCTTAGCGGGAGATGGTATGGTGAGCAGTTCTTC
CDR3aa: CASNLSGRWYGEQFF

v_gene: TRBV19
d_gene: TRBD2
abundance: -
j_gene: TRBJ2-7
CDR3nt: TGTGCCAGTAGAAGCGGGTACGGGAGCGGGAAGGCCTACGAGCAGTACTTC
CDR3aa: CASRSGYGSGKAYEQYF

v_gene: TRBV10-3
d_gene: -
abundance: -
j_gene: TRBJ2-3
CDR3nt: TGTGCCATCAGTCGATCAGGGTCAGATACGCAGTATTTT
CDR3aa: CAISRSGSDTQYF

v_gene: TRBV27
d_gene: TRBD2
abundance: -
j_gene: TRBJ2-7
CDR3nt: TGTGCCAGCAGTTCCGCGGCTAGCGGGATCCACGAGCAGTACTTC
CDR3aa: CASSSAASGIHEQYF

v_gene: TRBV27
d_gene: TRBD1
abundance: few
j_gene: TRBJ2-5
CDR3nt: TGTGCCAGCAGCGCCGGGACAGGGTTGACCCAGTACTTC
CDR3aa: CASSAGTGLTQYF

v_gene: TRBV9
d_gene: -
abundance: few
j_gene: TRBJ2-3
CDR3nt: TGTGCCAGCAGCGTAGCTCCCGCTAGCCCCGCTAGCACAGATACGCAGTATTTT
CDR3aa: CASSVAPASPASTDTQYF

v_gene: TRBV5-1
d_gene: TRBD2
abundance: -
j_gene: TRBJ2-7
CDR3nt: TGCGCCAGCAGCGCGGGGACTAGCGGCGACGAGCAGTACTTC
CDR3aa: CASSAGTSGDEQYF

v_gene: TRBV3-1
d_gene: TRBD2
abundance: few
j_gene: TRBJ2-3
CDR3nt: TGTGCCAGCAGCGCGGGGGTTAGCACAGATACGCAGTATTTT
CDR3aa: CASSAGVSTDTQYF

v_gene: TRBV9
d_gene: -
abundance: -
j_gene: TRBJ1-2
CDR3nt: TGTGCCAGCAGCGTAGACAATTCGGGCTACACCTTC
CDR3aa: CASSVDNSGYTF

v_gene: TRBV29-1
d_gene: -
abundance: -
j_gene: TRBJ2-6
CDR3nt: TGCAGCGTTGGTTCCAACGTCCTGACTTTC
CDR3aa: CSVGSNVLTF

v_gene: TRBV10-3
d_gene: -
abundance: -
j_gene: TRBJ2-1
CDR3nt: TGTGCCATCAGCGAGGGGCTGGCAGGGCGGAATGAGCAGTTCTTC
CDR3aa: CAISEGLAGRNEQFF

v_gene: TRBV27
d_gene: -
abundance: many
j_gene: TRBJ2-1
CDR3nt: TGTGCCAGCAGCTACATTGGAATCAATGAGCAGTTCTTC
CDR3aa: CASSYIGINEQFF

v_gene: TRBV3-1
d_gene: -
abundance: few
j_gene: TRBJ1-1
CDR3nt: TGTGCCAGCAGCCAGGGGACATTGAACACTGAAGCTTTCTTT
CDR3aa: CASSQGTLNTEAFF

v_gene: TRBV7-2
d_gene: -
abundance: few
j_gene: TRBJ2-7
CDR3nt: TGTGCCAGCAGCCACCCGGGGGCCGAGCAGTACTTC
CDR3aa: CASSHPGAEQYF

v_gene: TRBV20-1
d_gene: -
abundance: -
j_gene: TRBJ2-5
CDR3nt: TGCAGTGCTAGCTACACAGGGTTCCAAGAGACCCAGTACTTC
CDR3aa: CSASYTGFQETQYF

v_gene: TRBV7-2
d_gene: -
abundance: -
j_gene: TRBJ2-1
CDR3nt: TGTGCCAGCAGCCCACAATCCTTCAATGAGCAGTTCTTC
CDR3aa: CASSPQSFNEQFF

v_gene: TRBV4-3
d_gene: -
abundance: -
j_gene: TRBJ2-3
CDR3nt: TGCGCCAGCAGCCAGGAACGTAACGTTGCGGGACAAGCGCAGTATTTT
CDR3aa: CASSQERNVAGQAQYF

v_gene: TRBV19
d_gene: -
abundance: many
j_gene: TRBJ2-1
CDR3nt: TGTGCCAGTAGTCGAACCAATGAGCAGTTCTTC
CDR3aa: CASSRTNEQFF

v_gene: TRBV29-1
d_gene: -
abundance: few
j_gene: TRBJ2-7
CDR3nt: TGCAGCGTTGTGGTAGATACCTACGAGCAGTACTTC
CDR3aa: CSVVVDTYEQYF

v_gene: TRBV7-2
d_gene: -
abundance: -
j_gene: TRBJ1-5
CDR3nt: TGTGCCAGCAGCTTAGGCTGGTCCCTTGGGGCCCATCAGCCCCAGCATTTT
CDR3aa: CASSLGWSLGAHQPQHF

v_gene: TRBV5-1
d_gene: TRBD1
abundance: few
j_gene: TRBJ2-7
CDR3nt: TGCGCCAGCAGTTTTACAGGGGGCCCTTCCTACGAGCAGTACTTC
CDR3aa: CASSFTGGPSYEQYF

v_gene: TRBV7-9
d_gene: TRBD2
abundance: few
j_gene: TRBJ2-3
CDR3nt: TGTGCCAGCAGCCCCAGCGGGAGCGGCACAGATACGCAGTATTTT
CDR3aa: CASSPSGSGTDTQYF

v_gene: TRBV5-1
d_gene: -
abundance: few
j_gene: TRBJ2-2
CDR3nt: TGCGCCAGTACACGCCGGGACTCAGGGGAGCTGTTTTTT
CDR3aa: CASTRRDSGELFF

v_gene: TRBV7-9
d_gene: -
abundance: few
j_gene: TRBJ2-1
CDR3nt: TGTGCCAGCAGCGACTCCGATGAGCAGTTCTTC
CDR3aa: CASSDSDEQFF

v_gene: TRBV7-2
d_gene: -
abundance: -
j_gene: TRBJ2-7
CDR3nt: TGTGCCAGCGCCGAGCGGAGCGGGCCCTACGAGCAGTACTTC
CDR3aa: CASAERSGPYEQYF

v_gene: TRBV11-2
d_gene: -
abundance: few
j_gene: TRBJ2-1
CDR3nt: TGTGCCAGCAGCTTAACACTAGTACCTGAGCAGTTCTTC
CDR3aa: CASSLTLVPEQFF

v_gene: TRBV6-5
d_gene: TRBD1
abundance: -
j_gene: TRBJ2-7
CDR3nt: TGTGCCAGCACTTCGGGACAGGCCTACGAGCAGTACTTC
CDR3aa: CASTSGQAYEQYF

v_gene: TRBV6-2/TRBV6-3
d_gene: TRBD2
abundance: -
j_gene: TRBJ2-4
CDR3nt: TGTGCCAGCAGTGGACTAGCGGGGCAAAACATTCAGTACTTC
CDR3aa: CASSGLAGQNIQYF

v_gene: TRBV20-1
d_gene: TRBD1
abundance: few
j_gene: TRBJ2-1
CDR3nt: TGCAGTGCGACCGGGACAGGGGCTTATGAGCAGTTCTTC
CDR3aa: CSATGTGAYEQFF

v_gene: TRBV10-3
d_gene: TRBD2
abundance: many
j_gene: TRBJ2-2
CDR3nt: TGTGCCATCAGAGGACTAGCGGGAGGGCCCCGGACCGGGGAGCTGTTTTTT
CDR3aa: CAIRGLAGGPRTGELFF

v_gene: TRBV19
d_gene: TRBD1
abundance: -
j_gene: TRBJ2-5
CDR3nt: TGTGCCAGTAGTAAGAGTGGGACAGGGAAGGCCCAGTACTTC
CDR3aa: CASSKSGTGKAQYF

v_gene: TRBV3-1
d_gene: -
abundance: -
j_gene: TRBJ2-2
CDR3nt: TGTGCCAGCAGCCCCCGGGACCGCTACACCGGGGAGCTGTTTTTT
CDR3aa: CASSPRDRYTGELFF

v_gene: TRBV7-7
d_gene: -
abundance: few
j_gene: TRBJ2-1
CDR3nt: TGTGCTAGCAGCTTAGATAGCAGTTTGGGTGAGCAGTTCTTC
CDR3aa: CASSLDSSLGEQFF

v_gene: TRBV6-1
d_gene: -
abundance: -
j_gene: TRBJ1-4
CDR3nt: TGTGCCAGCAGTAGCCGGGACCAAGGCTGGAAACTGTTTTTT
CDR3aa: CASSSRDQGWKLFF

v_gene: TRBV10-3
d_gene: -
abundance: few
j_gene: TRBJ2-1
CDR3nt: TGTGCCATCAAGGGGGGGGAACATTACAATGAGCAGTTCTTC
CDR3aa: CAIKGGEHYNEQFF

v_gene: TRBV6-1
d_gene: -
abundance: -
j_gene: TRBJ1-4
CDR3nt: TGTGCCAGCAGTGTCGGGACAAAGAATGAAAAACTGTTTTTT
CDR3aa: CASSVGTKNEKLFF

v_gene: TRBV20-1
d_gene: TRBD2
abundance: few
j_gene: TRBJ2-5
CDR3nt: TGCAGTGCTAGACTCCGACTAGCGGGAGACCTCCAAGAGACCCAGTACTTC
CDR3aa: CSARLRLAGDLQETQYF

v_gene: TRBV18
d_gene: -
abundance: few
j_gene: TRBJ2-2
CDR3nt: TGTGCCAGCTCACCAGGGGCCGCCACCGGGGAGCTGTTTTTT
CDR3aa: CASSPGAATGELFF

v_gene: TRBV6-2/TRBV6-3
d_gene: -
abundance: -
j_gene: TRBJ2-3
CDR3nt: TGTGCCAGCAGTTGGTTTGGAGATACGCAGTATTTT
CDR3aa: CASSWFGDTQYF

v_gene: TRBV5-1
d_gene: -
abundance: -
j_gene: TRBJ2-3
CDR3nt: TGCGCCAGCAGCTTGCCCGACTTTGCAGATACGCAGTATTTT
CDR3aa: CASSLPDFADTQYF

v_gene: TRBV20-1
d_gene: -
abundance: -
j_gene: TRBJ1-2
CDR3nt: TGCAGTGCTAGAGAATCTTCCACCGAGGGCTACACCTTC
CDR3aa: CSARESSTEGYTF

v_gene: TRBV20-1
d_gene: -
abundance: few
j_gene: TRBJ2-7
CDR3nt: TGCAGTGCCGACAGTTCCCTCACCTACGAGCAGTACTTC
CDR3aa: CSADSSLTYEQYF

v_gene: TRBV28
d_gene: -
abundance: -
j_gene: TRBJ2-7
CDR3nt: TGTGCCAGCAGTTTACCCCCCGACCGGTGGGGTTCCTACGAGCAGTACTTC
CDR3aa: CASSLPPDRWGSYEQYF

v_gene: TRBV30
d_gene: -
abundance: few
j_gene: TRBJ2-3
CDR3nt: TGTGCCTGGGACATCGGGGCAGATACGCAGTATTTT
CDR3aa: CAWDIGADTQYF

v_gene: TRBV7-3
d_gene: TRBD2
abundance: few
j_gene: TRBJ2-3
CDR3nt: TGTGCCAGCAGCTTAGAGATTAGCGGGAGTGGTCACTTAGATACGCAGTATTTT
CDR3aa: CASSLEISGSGHLDTQYF

v_gene: TRBV7-2
d_gene: -
abundance: -
j_gene: TRBJ1-5
CDR3nt: TGTGCCAGCAGCATCATGGATAGCAATCAGCCCCAGCATTTT
CDR3aa: CASSIMDSNQPQHF

v_gene: TRBV27
d_gene: -
abundance: -
j_gene: TRBJ2-7
CDR3nt: TGTGCCAGCAGTAGGGGACCTACCTCCTACGAGCAGTACTTC
CDR3aa: CASSRGPTSYEQYF